This entry describes one TCR beta chain. This CDR3 comprises 14 residues. The V gene end was trimmed by 3 bases and the J gene end by 0 bases; junction bases not matched to a gene: 2. Germline V lookup: CDR1 LGHDT, CDR2 YNNKEL (reference sequence). The data are from a study of blood T cell repertoires in COVID-19. As for the study in general: Sources were T cells, B-cell-depleted T cells, or PBMCs; the material itself was cDNA or gDNA.

Generated by immunoSEQ multiplex PCR, the TCRdb table keeps only in-frame clones and is missing some. Among roughly 250,000 clones listed, approximately 85% were seen once. Sequenced sample: peripheral blood. V gene TRBV3-1 (or the pseudogene TRBV3-2) combines with J gene TRBJ2-7, with TRBD2 identical over 7 bases. The receptor was isolated from a human donor with COVID-19, enrolled during active disease. The donor label of this sample is uncertain. The CDR3 region has the DNA TGTGCCAGCAGCCATCTAGCGGACTCCTACGAGCAGTACTTC. Translated: CASSHLADSYEQYF.